A selection of T cell receptor beta chains follows, all from one sample in a study of shared clonotypes between healthy human individuals. Sequencing used immunoSEQ multiplex PCR; TCRdb keeps in-frame clones, though not all of them. Of about 2.1 million clones in the sample, 93% are singletons; the top ten hold more than 1.5%. Specimen: naive CD8+ T cells from PBMCs. Source of these receptors: a man aged 18 to 29 in good health. Some clones in this sample may be carry-over from other donors' samples. The CDR3 runs from the conserved cysteine through the conserved F or W. The order of the fields is clone size, J gene, V gene, D gene, CDR3 DNA, CDR3 protein. The D gene is left open where the match is weak. The size field is filled for only some rows; it gives once, few, many or a size class.

-	TRBJ2-1	TRBV6-6	-	TGTGCCAGCACCACGACAGGATCCTACAATGAGCAGTTCTTC	CASTTTGSYNEQFF
-	TRBJ1-2	TRBV28	-	TGTGCCAGCAAGAGACGTGTTGAGGATGGCTACACCTTC	CASKRRVEDGYTF
once	TRBJ2-5	TRBV6-5	TRBD1	TGTGCCAGCAGTTTTACAGGGGGAGAGACCCAGTACTTC	CASSFTGGETQYF
once	TRBJ1-2	TRBV9	TRBD1	TGTGCCAGCAGCCCGTGGAGCTCCGGGACAGCTTATGGCTACACCTTC	CASSPWSSGTAYGYTF
-	TRBJ2-1	TRBV7-9	TRBD2	TGTGCCAGCAGCCCCCGGGCGGGGGTGCGGGATGAGCAGTTCTTC	CASSPRAGVRDEQFF
-	TRBJ2-1	TRBV30	-	TGTGCCTGGAGTGTAGGGGTCGGAGAGTTCTTC	CAWSVGVGEFF
-	TRBJ1-4	TRBV7-2	-	TGTGCCTCCCGTGGGGGAGGGGAGGAAAAACTGTTTTTT	CASRGGGEEKLFF
-	TRBJ2-1	TRBV7-3	TRBD2	TGTGCCAGCAGCTTATATCGGACTAGCGGATACAATGAGCAGTTCTTC	CASSLYRTSGYNEQFF
-	TRBJ2-7	TRBV21-1	-	TGTGCCAGCAGCAAACGGTCAGGAGGCTTTGGGGCCTACGAGCAGTACTTC	CASSKRSGGFGAYEQYF
-	TRBJ1-2	TRBV6-5	-	TGTGCCAGCAGTTACTCGGTGGGGGAGAGGAGTTTGGGCTACACCTTC	CASSYSVGERSLGYTF
-	TRBJ2-3	TRBV7-7	TRBD1	TGTGCCAGCAGCCGGGGACAGGGTCTCGCAGATACGCAGTATTTT	CASSRGQGLADTQYF
-	TRBJ1-1	TRBV10-3	-	TGTGCCATCAGTGAGAGTCTAAGGAGCGGAGACACTGAAGCTTTCTTT	CAISESLRSGDTEAFF
-	TRBJ2-1	TRBV4-3	-	TGCGCCAGCAGCCAAGTGGCAGCCTACAATGAGCAGTTCTTC	CASSQVAAYNEQFF
-	TRBJ2-3	TRBV27	-	TGTGCCAGCAGTTTCAACAGAGATACGCAGTATTTT	CASSFNRDTQYF
-	TRBJ1-1	TRBV27	-	TGTGCCAGCAGTTTGACAGCGTTTGCTGAAGCTTTCTTT	CASSLTAFAEAFF
-	TRBJ2-1	TRBV18	-	TGTGCCAGCTCACCACTTTGGGAGAGGGGTGAGCAGTTCTTC	CASSPLWERGEQFF
-	TRBJ1-5	TRBV6-1	TRBD1	TGTGCCAGCAGTGAAGCGACAGGGCCCGAACCCCAGCATTTT	CASSEATGPEPQHF
-	TRBJ2-1	TRBV19	-	TGTGCCAGTAGCGCACCATACAATGAGCAGTTCTTC	CASSAPYNEQFF
once	TRBJ1-1	TRBV19	-	TGTGCCAGTATCCCCCGAGGGGGGGAGTACACTGAAGCTTTCTTT	CASIPRGGEYTEAFF
once	TRBJ2-7	TRBV11-2	TRBD1	TGTGCCAGCAGCTTAGAGTCAGGGGGCCATAGCTACGAGCAGTACTTC	CASSLESGGHSYEQYF
-	TRBJ1-6	TRBV6-1	-	TGTGCCAGCAGTGAAGCATGGACCCATATAGCCCTCCACTTT	CASSEAWTHIALHF
-	TRBJ2-1	TRBV15	TRBD2	TGTGCCACCAGCAGACCGCGGGAGGAGGTCTACAATGAGCAGTTCTTC	CATSRPREEVYNEQFF
-	TRBJ2-3	TRBV6-4	-	TGTGCCAGCAGTGACTCGGGGATCCCTAGCACAGATACGCAGTATTTT	CASSDSGIPSTDTQYF
-	TRBJ2-3	TRBV11-2	-	TGTGCCAGCAGCTTAGAGCAACAGGGAGGGGATACGCAGTATTTT	CASSLEQQGGDTQYF
-	TRBJ2-1	TRBV10-3	-	TGTGCCATCAGTGAGCGGGAACTAGTCAATGAGCAGTTCTTC	CAISERELVNEQFF
-	TRBJ2-7	TRBV27	-	TGTGCCAGCGGCTGGGGTCCGTCCTACGAGCAGTACTTC	CASGWGPSYEQYF
few	TRBJ1-5	TRBV15	-	TGTGCCACCAGCAGAGGGTCTGCAGGGTTTGGGCCCCAGCATTTT	CATSRGSAGFGPQHF
once	TRBJ2-7	TRBV4-3	-	TGCGCCAGCAGCCCCAGCGGAAGCTACGAGCAGTACTTC	CASSPSGSYEQYF
-	TRBJ2-3	TRBV5-6	-	TGTGCCAGCAGCCCCGGTCTCCCCGGCACAGATACGCAGTATTTT	CASSPGLPGTDTQYF
once	TRBJ1-2	TRBV4-3	-	TGCGCCAGCACCCCGGACGGCCGCTATGGCTACACCTTC	CASTPDGRYGYTF
-	TRBJ2-1	TRBV4-3	TRBD2	TGCGCCAGCAGTCCAGGGACTACGGACTACAATGAGCAGTTCTTC	CASSPGTTDYNEQFF
-	TRBJ1-2	TRBV9	TRBD1	TGTGCCAGCAGCTCTCCGGGACAGGGTGTCTATGACTACACCTTC	CASSSPGQGVYDYTF
-	TRBJ2-5	TRBV15	-	TGTGCCACCAGCTTTAGGAGCCAAGAGACCCAGTACTTC	CATSFRSQETQYF
once	TRBJ2-1	TRBV7-9	-	TGTGCCAGCAGCCAGCAAGGGGGGCAGGGCCTGAATGAGCAGTTCTTC	CASSQQGGQGLNEQFF
-	TRBJ1-5	TRBV27	-	TGTGCCAGCAGCCCTCGTAATCAGCCCCAGCATTTT	CASSPRNQPQHF
-	TRBJ2-3	TRBV7-2	-	TGTGCCACGCGGGGAAGGGTCTTCCCAGATACGCAGTATTTT	CATRGRVFPDTQYF
-	TRBJ1-2	TRBV14	-	TGTGCCAGCAGCCAAGGAGGGGTTGGCTATGGCTACACCTTC	CASSQGGVGYGYTF
once	TRBJ2-1	TRBV5-5	TRBD2	TGTGCCAGCAGCTTGTTTTGGACTAGCGGGAATAGTGAGCAGTTCTTC	CASSLFWTSGNSEQFF
-	TRBJ2-7	TRBV4-1	-	TGCGCCAGCAGCCTGGACAAAACCTACGAGCAGTACTTC	CASSLDKTYEQYF
-	TRBJ1-5	TRBV4-3	-	TGCGCCAGCAGTCAAAGTTATAAGCTGGAAATGTATAGCAATCAGCCCCAGCATTTT	CASSQSYKLEMYSNQPQHF
-	TRBJ2-3	TRBV7-2	-	TGTGCCAGCAGCTTAGTCCCGACTCTGAGGACAGATACGCAGTATTTT	CASSLVPTLRTDTQYF
-	TRBJ1-4	TRBV6-6	TRBD1	TGTGCCAGCAGTTTTGGGACAGTAAATGAAAAACTGTTTTTT	CASSFGTVNEKLFF
once	TRBJ2-7	TRBV5-1	-	TGCGCCAGCAGCTTGGCGTCAGGCACTTTATACGAGCAGTACTTC	CASSLASGTLYEQYF
-	TRBJ1-5	TRBV7-3	-	TGTGCCAGCAGCCCCGGTCTGTGGCGGGATCAGCCCCAGCATTTT	CASSPGLWRDQPQHF
-	TRBJ2-7	TRBV14	TRBD1	TGTGCCAGCAGCCGGGGACAGGGGGCTTTTTTCGAGCAGTACTTC	CASSRGQGAFFEQYF
once	TRBJ2-7	TRBV27	-	TGTGCCAGCAGTTTGCATCCGGACGAGCAGTACTTC	CASSLHPDEQYF
-	TRBJ2-1	TRBV10-3	TRBD2	TGTGCCATCAGGGACAGTGCAGGACTAGCGGGAGTCCCCCCCAATTGGAATGAGCAGTTCTTC	CAIRDSAGLAGVPPNWNEQFF
-	TRBJ1-1	TRBV19	-	TGTGCCAGTAGTATATCGGGCCCCACTGAAGCTTTCTTT	CASSISGPTEAFF
-	TRBJ1-1	TRBV7-9	TRBD1	TGTGCCAGCAGCCTCGGGACAGTAGAAGCTTTCTTT	CASSLGTVEAFF
-	TRBJ2-4	TRBV10-1	-	TGCGCCAGCAGTGATCGGGACACCGAAAACATTCAGTACTTC	CASSDRDTENIQYF
-	TRBJ1-2	TRBV9	-	TGTGCCAGCAGCTCCGGGACAAACCGATATGGCTACACCTTC	CASSSGTNRYGYTF
-	TRBJ2-7	TRBV27	-	TGTGCCAGCAGTTTTGGCACTTACTACGAGCAGTACTTC	CASSFGTYYEQYF
once	TRBJ1-2	TRBV6-5	TRBD1	TGTGCCAGCAGGACACCGGGACAGAGCTATGGCTACACCTTC	CASRTPGQSYGYTF
-	TRBJ1-2	TRBV7-9	-	TGTGCCAGCAGCCCTGAAAACCTCTTGCAGGGCCTTCATGGCTACACCTTC	CASSPENLLQGLHGYTF
-	TRBJ2-7	TRBV7-8	TRBD2	TGTGCCAGCAGCATGTCTAGCGGCCGCATCTACGAGCAGTACTTC	CASSMSSGRIYEQYF